Reported below is one T cell receptor beta chain. Drawn from each donor were 9 to 10 milliliters of peripheral blood. A J-beta primer mix and a sample-barcoded 5' primer were used in a second PCR of about 6 to 12 cycles. TCRdb analysed the 5' RACE reads with MiXCR anew, one entry per CDR3 protein. Of about 570,000 distinct CDR3 sequences in the sample, approximately 30% were seen once. The sample is drawn from a study of blood T cells in healthy people across ages. Study at large: There was about one barcoded beta molecule captured by template switching per two T cells.

From germline, CDR1 is LGHDT and CDR2 YNNKEL (reference sequence). This CDR3 region has 14 residues. The TCR originated in a woman in her seventies in good health. Material for sequencing was blood. This chain links TRBV3-1 with TRBJ2-5; D may be TRBD2 (6 bases). The better agreement between TRBJ2-7 and the DNA end casts doubt on the J call. The CDR3 protein is CASSPPGVNYEQYF. The CDR3 coding sequence is TGTGCCAGCAGCCCCCCGGGGGTAAACTACGAGCAGTACTTC.